This T cell receptor beta chain was sequenced during a study of control samples from healthy donors and cancer patients. Profiled with immunoSEQ multiplex PCR; TCRdb holds only in-frame clones, not every one. The sample carries approximately 97,000 clones, about 85% recorded once. Germline CDR1 is SNHLY and CDR2 is FYNNEI. The CDR3 spans 13 residues. V was shortened by 4 bases and J by 5 bases, with 11 bases between the two germline ends. V and J are TRBV2 and TRBJ1-1; the D gene is possibly TRBD1 (6 bases). The sequenced sample consisted of blood. The origin of this receptor is a man aged 25 to 40 in good health. The CDR3 is CASSGGQFTEAFF. CDR3 in DNA: TGTGCCAGCAGTGGAGGACAGTTTACTGAAGCTTTCTTT.